Sequencing of this T cell receptor (beta chain) was carried out in a study of T cells in Graves' hyperthyroidism and ophthalmopathy (dated 2019 in TCRdb). Background for the entire study: Peripheral blood was collected at initial diagnosis, before any treatment. Whether ophthalmopathy could be predicted prospectively was tested in an independent validation cohort made up of under 20 hyperthyroidism patients plus 17 patients who later progressed to ophthalmopathy. For training and testing, the roughly 97 patients in the discovery cohort were randomly divided in a 7:3 ratio. A discovery cohort of approximately 97 patients, roughly 45 with Graves' ophthalmopathy and fewer than 65 with stable Graves' hyperthyroidism, was used to find distinguishing TCR V-J signatures. In addition, the study compared T-cell repertoires in thyroid tissue and in blood from roughly six Graves' hyperthyroidism patients. Following sampling, methimazole starting at 30 mg daily was given to hyperthyroidism patients, and high-dose intravenous methylprednisolone was given to ophthalmopathy patients. The paper reports TCR Vbeta CDR3 sequencing of roughly 140 peripheral blood samples: over 40 ophthalmopathy, under 85 hyperthyroidism and 17 progressor patients. General study outcomes and caveats: In validation, the model predicted progression to ophthalmopathy with approximately 70% sensitivity and around 72% specificity, a median of 6.5 months before onset. In cross-validation, a model built on a 13 V-J signature told ophthalmopathy apart from stable hyperthyroidism with under 90% sensitivity and approximately 84% specificity, and in testing the same model reached 80%/75%. Sample size was not statistically predetermined, and investigators were not blinded to group allocation. Blood samples also contained most of the expanded thyroid clonotypes (frequency above 0.001), which suggests that blood repertoires may reflect thyroid immune responses.

Moderately to severely active disease, a Clinical Activity Score of at least 3, a NOSPECS grade of at least 4, and a duration under 3 months were present in ophthalmopathy patients. Exclusion was applied to patients with uncontrolled infections, other autoimmune diseases, pregnancy or lactation. Clinical symptoms, serum thyroxine and TRAb, thyroid ultrasound, and orbital computed tomography formed the basis for the diagnoses. PBMCs were isolated from about 9 ml of fresh peripheral blood by Ficoll-Paque density gradient centrifugation. Trizol reagent was used to extract total RNA, and RNA quality was then checked on an Agilent 2100 Bioanalyzer. After removal of 0 bases from V and 2 bases from J, the junction retains 8 bases not matched to a gene. The CDR3, from cysteine to phenylalanine, totals 17 residues. The DNA shown is the 51-base CDR3, in frame from base 1. Via the germline V gene (reference sequence), CDR1 is LNHDA and CDR2 SQIVND.

This clonotype was counted many times. Its specific antigen is unknown. The input lacks base qualities; no much larger clone sits a single base away. Amplification of TCR beta CDR3 regions was carried out from RNA transcripts. The TCR CDR3 was subjected to a first round of RT-PCR using the HTBI primer set and the Qiagen OneStep RT-PCR kit. Libraries were constructed in a second round of multiplex PCR, after which size selection and purification were carried out. Libraries were sequenced paired-end with 100 bp reads on an Illumina HiSeq2000. As for how the authors treated the data: Raw data were processed with SOAPnuke, discarding reads with adapters, uncalled bases, mean Phred below 15, or no exact constant-primer or identifier match. COPE v1.2.5 was used to merge high-quality paired reads, and clonotypes were defined as unique nucleotide sequences. MiTCR v1.1 was used to align clonotypes to the IMGT TRBV, TRBD and TRBJ reference segments. The analysis was restricted to V-J combinations with a frequency above 0.0001, which together covered roughly 99% of the repertoires. A TCS score was defined as the ratio of F50 (clonal expansion) to E x V (chaos), with BLOSUM62-based TCRdist applied between CDR3 peptides within each V-J. Welch's t-statistics and random forest reduced roughly 540 V-J features to under 15, which were used in a naive Bayes classifier (R e1071). The Morisita-Horn index was used to measure how similar the thyroid and blood repertoires were. TCRdb ran its own pipeline on the public reads, namely fastp trimming at Q25 and MiXCR clone calling, and kept in-frame beta chains. Every distinct CDR3 protein forms one entry, paired with its most common genes and DNA. TCRdb, rather than the study authors, made the V and J calls. The sample contains about 34,000 distinct CDR3 sequences, about 52% of them found a single time. Jointly, the top ten make up under 30% of the sample.

Input material: blood. The receptor comes from a woman between 40 and 55 years old with Graves' ophthalmopathy. The chain is encoded by TRBV19 joined to TRBJ2-5, with 8 middle bases fitting TRBD1. The CDR3 corresponds to CASSIDRPGGPQETQYF. The bases read TGTGCCAGTAGTATAGATCGGCCAGGGGGCCCACAAGAGACCCAGTACTTC.